The subject of this entry is one TCR beta chain. Germline assignment: CDR1 SQVTM and CDR2 ANQGSEA. Trimming removed 5 bases from V and 3 bases from J, with 9 bases in between. This CDR3 comprises 12 residues. These data originate in a study of blood T cells in healthy people across ages. With a J-beta primer mix and a sample-barcoded 5' primer, a second PCR ran roughly 7 to 11 cycles. TCRdb reprocessed the 5' RACE reads via MiXCR and lists one record per CDR3 protein. The sample carries hundreds of thousands of distinct CDR3 sequences, 20% to 25% recorded once. The chain carries TRBV29-1 and TRBJ2-3, with D possibly TRBD1 on 6 matching bases. The sequenced sample was blood. This receptor was obtained from a man in his 70s in good health. The CDR3 DNA reads TGCAGCGTTCCGAGGGGGACAGATACGCAGTATTTT. It translates to CSVPRGTDTQYF.